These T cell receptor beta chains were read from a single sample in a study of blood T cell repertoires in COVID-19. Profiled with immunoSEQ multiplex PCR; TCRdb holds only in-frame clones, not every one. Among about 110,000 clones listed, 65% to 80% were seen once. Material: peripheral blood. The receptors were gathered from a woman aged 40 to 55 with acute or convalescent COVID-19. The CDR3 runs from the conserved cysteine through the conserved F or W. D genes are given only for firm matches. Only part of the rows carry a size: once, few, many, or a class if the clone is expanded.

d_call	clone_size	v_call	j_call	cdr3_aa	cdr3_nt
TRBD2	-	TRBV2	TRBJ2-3	CASRAPQRGKTDTQYF	TGTGCCAGCAGGGCCCCCCAGCGGGGAAAAACAGATACGCAGTATTTT
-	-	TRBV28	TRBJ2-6	CASSFYSSSSGANVLTF	TGTGCCAGCAGTTTTTACAGCTCGAGCTCTGGGGCCAACGTCCTGACTTTC
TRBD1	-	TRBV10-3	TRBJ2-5	CATGTGEETQYF	TGTGCCACGGGGACAGGGGAAGAGACCCAGTACTTC
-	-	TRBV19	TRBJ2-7	CASSPLGGEQYF	TGTGCCAGTAGTCCTCTAGGGGGCGAGCAGTACTTC
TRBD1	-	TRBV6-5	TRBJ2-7	CASSGTGYEQYF	TGTGCCAGCAGCGGGACAGGGTACGAGCAGTACTTC
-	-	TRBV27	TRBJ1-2	CASSRTAANYGYTF	TGTGCCAGCAGTAGGACAGCCGCTAACTATGGCTACACCTTC
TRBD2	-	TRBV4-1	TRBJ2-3	CASSGLAGDSTDTQYF	TGCGCCAGCAGCGGACTAGCGGGGGATAGCACAGATACGCAGTATTTT
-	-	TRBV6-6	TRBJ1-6	CASSPTNRDRSSYNSPLHF	TGTGCCAGCAGTCCAACGAACCGAGACAGGAGCTCCTATAATTCACCCCTCCACTTT
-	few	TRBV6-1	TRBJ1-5	CASSERWEGNQPQHF	TGTGCCAGCAGTGAAAGATGGGAGGGCAATCAGCCCCAGCATTTT
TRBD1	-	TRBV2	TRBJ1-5	CASRGTGNQPQHF	TGTGCCAGCAGAGGGACAGGGAATCAGCCCCAGCATTTT
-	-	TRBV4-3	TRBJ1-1	CASSQEGRGMGRGTEAFF	TGCGCCAGCAGCCAAGAGGGGCGCGGGATGGGGCGAGGGACTGAAGCTTTCTTT
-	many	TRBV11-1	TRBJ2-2	CASSSRTRFYTGELFF	TGTGCCAGCAGCTCCCGGACACGGTTCTACACCGGGGAGCTGTTTTTT
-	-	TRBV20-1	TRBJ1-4	CSASEGHNEKLFF	TGCAGTGCTAGTGAGGGACATAATGAAAAACTGTTTTTT
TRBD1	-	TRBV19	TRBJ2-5	CASSIGPGGAGETQYF	TGTGCCAGTAGTATAGGTCCAGGGGGCGCAGGAGAGACCCAGTACTTC
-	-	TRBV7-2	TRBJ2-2	CASSPQDTGELFF	TGTGCCAGCAGCCCTCAGGACACCGGGGAGCTGTTTTTT
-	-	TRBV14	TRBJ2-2	CASSPNLYTGELFF	TGTGCCAGCAGCCCCAACCTATACACCGGGGAGCTGTTTTTT
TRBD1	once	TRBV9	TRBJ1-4	CASSVTGGGEKLFF	TGTGCCAGCAGCGTGACAGGGGGAGGTGAAAAACTGTTTTTT
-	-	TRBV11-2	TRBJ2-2	CASSQGVGTGELFF	TGTGCCAGCAGCCAGGGTGTCGGCACCGGGGAGCTGTTTTTT
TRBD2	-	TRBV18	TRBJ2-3	CASSPVGSGGTQYF	TGTGCCAGCTCACCCGTGGGTTCGGGAGGTACGCAGTATTTT
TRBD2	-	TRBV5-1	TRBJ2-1	CASSLAVSMTSGGNEQFF	TGCGCCAGCAGCTTGGCCGTTTCAATGACTAGCGGGGGGAATGAGCAGTTCTTC
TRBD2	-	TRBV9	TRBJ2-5	CASSPRLAGGQETQYF	TGTGCCAGCAGCCCAAGACTAGCGGGGGGGCAGGAGACCCAGTACTTC
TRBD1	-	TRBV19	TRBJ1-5	CASSFGTGDNQPQHF	TGTGCCAGTAGCTTCGGGACAGGGGACAATCAGCCCCAGCATTTT
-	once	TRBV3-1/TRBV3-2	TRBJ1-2	CASSHLYGYTF	TGTGCCAGCAGCCACCTTTATGGCTACACCTTC
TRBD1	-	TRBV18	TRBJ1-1	CASSPGQGTSNTEAFF	TGTGCCAGCTCCCCGGGACAGGGGACTTCGAACACTGAAGCTTTCTTT
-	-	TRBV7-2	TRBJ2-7	CASSLASGFVRGFNEQYF	TGTGCCAGCAGCTTAGCTTCAGGATTTGTTAGGGGTTTCAACGAGCAGTACTTC
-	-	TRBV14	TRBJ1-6	CASSFGQPNSPLHF	TGTGCCAGCAGCTTTGGACAGCCTAATTCACCCCTCCACTTT
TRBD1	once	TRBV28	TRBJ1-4	CASRSGGAVDEKLFF	TGTGCCAGCAGGTCAGGGGGCGCGGTGGATGAAAAACTGTTTTTT
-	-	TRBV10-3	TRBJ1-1	CAISVSGEDTEAFF	TGTGCCATCAGTGTTTCGGGAGAGGACACTGAAGCTTTCTTT
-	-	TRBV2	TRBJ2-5	CASSENKEETQYF	TGTGCCAGCAGTGAAAACAAGGAGGAGACCCAGTACTTC
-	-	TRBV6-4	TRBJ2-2	CASSSGEGGELFF	TGTGCCAGCAGTTCGGGGGAAGGCGGGGAGCTGTTTTTT
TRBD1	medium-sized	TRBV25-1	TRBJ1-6	CASCPDRADNSPLHF	TGTGCCAGCTGTCCTGACAGGGCCGATAATTCACCCCTCCACTTT
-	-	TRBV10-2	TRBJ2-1	CASRDTGSNEQFF	TGCGCCAGCAGAGATACAGGGAGCAATGAGCAGTTCTTC
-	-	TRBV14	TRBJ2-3	CASSQDPGVRTDTQYF	TGTGCCAGCAGCCAAGATCCAGGGGTTCGCACAGATACGCAGTATTTT
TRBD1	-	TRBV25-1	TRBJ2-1	CASSLDRDYNEQFF	TGTGCCAGCAGTTTGGACAGGGACTACAATGAGCAGTTCTTC
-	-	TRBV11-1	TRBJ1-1	CASGAGTEAFF	TGTGCCAGCGGTGCGGGCACTGAAGCTTTCTTT
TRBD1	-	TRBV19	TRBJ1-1	CASSKGQANTEAFF	TGTGCCAGCTCCAAGGGACAGGCGAACACTGAAGCTTTCTTT